What follows are 6 T cell receptor beta chains derived from one specimen sequenced in a study of T-cell reconstitution after alpha-beta-depleted transplantation in children. The library targeted TCRbeta and was prepared with unique molecular identifiers. TCRdb redid the calling of the PCR reads with MiXCR, one entry per CDR3 protein. The sample consists of about 610,000 distinct CDR3 sequences, roughly a tenth of them appearing once. The sample consisted of PBMCs from the stem cell graft donor, taken from the stem cell graft. Source of these receptors: a human donor who donated a stem cell graft to a child with acute myeloid leukemia.

This clonotype came up many times. CDR3 nucleotides: TGTGCCAGCAGTACCTGGGACAGGGGATTCACTGAAGCTTTCTTT. As protein: CASSTWDRGFTEAFF. The chain links TRBV28 to TRBJ1-1; 10 bases are shared with TRBD1. This CDR3 has 15 amino acids. The J segment lost 4 bases and the V segment lost 5 bases, leaving 7 bases of the junction unmatched. Germline V gives CDR1 MDHEN, CDR2 SYDVKM.

This chain joins TRBV20-1 and TRBJ2-6, with 9 bases fitting TRBD1. The CDR3 totals 19 residues. After removal of 3 bases from V and 0 bases from J, the junction contained 12 bases not matched to a gene. CDR1 is DFQATT and CDR2 is SNEGSKA in the germline V gene (reference sequence). The CDR3 region has the DNA TGCAGTGCTAGGTCCCCCTGGGGACAGGGTTTCTCTGGGGCCAACGTCCTGACTTTC. Its protein product is CSARSPWGQGFSGANVLTF.

This clonotype turned up a few times. V usage is TRBV2 and J usage is TRBJ2-7, with TRBD2 matching over 10 bases. CDR1 is SNHLY, CDR2 FYNNEI, per germline. The CDR3 length is 14 residues. Trimming took 8 bases from V and 7 from J; bases not matched to a gene: 11. This CDR3 is CASFWLAGEGEQYF. CDR3 in DNA: TGTGCCAGCTTCTGGCTAGCGGGAGAGGGGGAGCAGTACTTC.

V gene TRBV2 combines with J gene TRBJ2-7; 7 bases are shared with TRBD2. With 3 bases clipped from V and 6 bases from J, the junction kept 14 bases outside the gene matches. Looked up from germline, CDR1 is SNHLY and CDR2 is FYNNEI. This CDR3 comprises 16 residues. The CDR3 coding sequence is TGTGCCAGCAGTGAGTCGGCAGTGAGCGGGATGGTCGAGCAGTACTTC. Amino acid sequence: CASSESAVSGMVEQYF.

This clonotype has more than one count but fewer than ten. The chain joins TRBV27 to TRBJ2-1; 8 bases are a match to TRBD2. CDR3 length: 14 residues. The germline gives CDR1 MNHEY, CDR2 SMNVEV (reference sequence). V trimming: 10 bases; J trimming: 3 bases; junction bases outside the gene matches: 8. The CDR3 sequence is CAIKAGAGYNEQFF. The CDR3 DNA reads as TGTGCCATAAAAGCGGGAGCGGGCTACAATGAGCAGTTCTTC.

The chain links TRBV20-1 to TRBJ2-3, with 12 bases lining up with TRBD2. Germline CDR1 DFQATT, CDR2 SNEGSKA (reference sequence). The CDR3 has 16 amino acids. V was pared by 0 bases and J by 2 bases, with 3 bases of the junction left unmatched. CDR3 DNA sequence: TGCAGTGCTAGAGATACTAGCGGGAGGTACACAGATACGCAGTATTTT. Protein product: CSARDTSGRYTDTQYF.